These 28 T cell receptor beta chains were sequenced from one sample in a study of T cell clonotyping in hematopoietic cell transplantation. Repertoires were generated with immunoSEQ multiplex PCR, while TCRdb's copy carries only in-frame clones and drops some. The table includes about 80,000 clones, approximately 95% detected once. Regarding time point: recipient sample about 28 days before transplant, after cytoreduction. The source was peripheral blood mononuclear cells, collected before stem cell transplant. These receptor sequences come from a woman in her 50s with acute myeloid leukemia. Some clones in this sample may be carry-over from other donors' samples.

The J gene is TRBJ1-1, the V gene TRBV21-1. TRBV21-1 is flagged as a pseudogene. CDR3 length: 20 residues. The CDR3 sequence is CASNKQEGREDPAQNTEAFF. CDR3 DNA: TGTGCCAGCAACAAACAGGAAGGGAGAGAGGATCCTGCCCAGAACACTGAAGCTTTCTTT.

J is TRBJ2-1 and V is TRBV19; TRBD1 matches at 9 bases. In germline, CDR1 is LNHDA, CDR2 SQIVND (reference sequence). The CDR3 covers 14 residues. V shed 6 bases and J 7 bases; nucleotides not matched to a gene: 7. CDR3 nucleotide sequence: TGTGCCAGTAGGCAGGACAGGGGAGGGAATGAGCAGTTCTTC. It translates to CASRQDRGGNEQFF.

The CDR3 bases are TGTGCCAGCAGTCCCCGTGGGCCTATAGAGACCCAGTACTTC. Amino acid sequence: CASSPRGPIETQYF. The chain combines TRBV11-2 with TRBJ2-5; D is unclear. The V end was cut by 6 bases, the J end by 4 bases, with 15 bases between. Germline-derived CDR1 and CDR2 are SGHAT and FQNNGV. The CDR3 runs 14 residues.

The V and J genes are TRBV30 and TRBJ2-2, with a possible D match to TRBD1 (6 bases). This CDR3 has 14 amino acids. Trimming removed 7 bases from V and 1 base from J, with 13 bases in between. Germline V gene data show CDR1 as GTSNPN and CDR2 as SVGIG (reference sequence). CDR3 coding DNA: TGTGCCTCGTTGAGAGGGGGGAACACCGGGGAGCTGTTTTTT. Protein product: CASLRGGNTGELFF.

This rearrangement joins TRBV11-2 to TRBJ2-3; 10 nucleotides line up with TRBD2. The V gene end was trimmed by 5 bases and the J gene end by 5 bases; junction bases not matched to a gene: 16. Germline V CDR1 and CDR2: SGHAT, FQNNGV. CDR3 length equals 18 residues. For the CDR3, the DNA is TGTGCCAGCAGCACCACAGCCCGGCTAGCGGGGGTGATAGATACGCAGTATTTT. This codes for CASSTTARLAGVIDTQYF.

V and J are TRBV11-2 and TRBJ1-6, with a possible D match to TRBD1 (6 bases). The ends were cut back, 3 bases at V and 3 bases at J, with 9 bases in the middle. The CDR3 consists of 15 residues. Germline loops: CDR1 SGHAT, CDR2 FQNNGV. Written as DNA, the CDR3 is TGTGCCAGCAGCTTCAGGGGTGGCTATAATTCACCCCTCCACTTT. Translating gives CASSFRGGYNSPLHF. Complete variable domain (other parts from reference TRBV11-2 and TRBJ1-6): EAGVAQSPRYKIIEKRQSVAFWCNPISGHATLYWYQQILGQGPKLLIQFQNNGVVDDSQLPKDRFSAERLKGVDSTLKIQPAKLEDSAVYLCASSFRGGYNSPLHFGNGTRLTVT.

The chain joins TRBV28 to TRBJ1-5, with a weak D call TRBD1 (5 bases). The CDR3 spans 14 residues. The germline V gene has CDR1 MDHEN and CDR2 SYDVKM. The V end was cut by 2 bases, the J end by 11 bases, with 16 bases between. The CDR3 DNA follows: TGTGCCAGCAGTTTAGTGGCAGGGAGTGTGTCCCAGCATTTT. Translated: CASSLVAGSVSQHF.

The CDR3 coding sequence is TGCAGCGTACCCCGAGACAGGGAGGGAATTATGAACACTGAAGCTTTCTTT. The encoded protein is CSVPRDREGIMNTEAFF. The chain combines TRBV29-1 with TRBJ1-1, with 7 bases fitting TRBD1. The CDR3 extends over 17 amino acids. J lost 0 bases, V lost 6 bases, and 16 bases had no gene match. Per the germline V gene, CDR1 is SQVTM and CDR2 is ANQGSEA.

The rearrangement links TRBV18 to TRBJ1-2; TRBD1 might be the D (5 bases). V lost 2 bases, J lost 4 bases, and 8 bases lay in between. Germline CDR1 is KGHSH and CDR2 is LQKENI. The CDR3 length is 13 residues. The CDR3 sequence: CASSPVGVYGYTF. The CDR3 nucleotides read TGTGCCAGCTCACCAGTAGGGGTCTATGGCTACACCTTC.

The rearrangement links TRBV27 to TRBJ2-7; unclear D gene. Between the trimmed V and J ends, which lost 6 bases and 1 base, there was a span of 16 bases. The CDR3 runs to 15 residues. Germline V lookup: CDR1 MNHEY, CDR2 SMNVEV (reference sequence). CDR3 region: CASRPLASLSYEQYF. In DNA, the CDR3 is TGTGCCAGCAGGCCTCTGGCAAGTCTTTCCTACGAGCAGTACTTC.

The CDR3 DNA follows: TGTGCCTGGAGTCCTATCGTGACGGAAGCCGGAGATGAGCAGTTCTTC. Its translation is CAWSPIVTEAGDEQFF. This rearrangement joins TRBV30 to TRBJ2-1; no clear D gene. The CDR3 consists of 16 residues. Germline assignment: CDR1 GTSNPN and CDR2 SVGIG (reference sequence). Trimming took 2 bases from V and 8 from J, leaving 22 bases between them.

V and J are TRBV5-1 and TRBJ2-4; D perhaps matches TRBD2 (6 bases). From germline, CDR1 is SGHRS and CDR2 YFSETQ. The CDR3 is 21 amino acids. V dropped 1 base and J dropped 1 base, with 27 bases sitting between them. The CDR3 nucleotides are TGCGCCAGCAGCTTGTTGGCTGGGACTCGCGGACCTAGGACTGCCAAAAACATTCAGTACTTC. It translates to CASSLLAGTRGPRTAKNIQYF.

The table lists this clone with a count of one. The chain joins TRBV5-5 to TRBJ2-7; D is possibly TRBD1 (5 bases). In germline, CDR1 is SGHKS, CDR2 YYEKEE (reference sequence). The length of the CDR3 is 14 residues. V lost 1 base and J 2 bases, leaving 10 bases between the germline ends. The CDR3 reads CASSLPTETYEQYF. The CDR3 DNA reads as TGTGCCAGCAGCTTGCCGACAGAAACCTACGAGCAGTACTTC.

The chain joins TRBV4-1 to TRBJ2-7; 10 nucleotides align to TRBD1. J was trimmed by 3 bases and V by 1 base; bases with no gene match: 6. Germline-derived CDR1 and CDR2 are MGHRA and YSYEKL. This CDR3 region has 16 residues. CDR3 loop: CASSQVGTGESYEQYF. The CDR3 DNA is TGCGCCAGCAGCCAAGTAGGGACAGGGGAAAGCTACGAGCAGTACTTC.

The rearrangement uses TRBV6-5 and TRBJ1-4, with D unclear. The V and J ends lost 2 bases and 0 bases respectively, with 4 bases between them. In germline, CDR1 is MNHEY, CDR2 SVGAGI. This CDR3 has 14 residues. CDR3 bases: TGTGCCAGCAGTTACGTTGCAACTAATGAAAAACTGTTTTTT. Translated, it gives CASSYVATNEKLFF.

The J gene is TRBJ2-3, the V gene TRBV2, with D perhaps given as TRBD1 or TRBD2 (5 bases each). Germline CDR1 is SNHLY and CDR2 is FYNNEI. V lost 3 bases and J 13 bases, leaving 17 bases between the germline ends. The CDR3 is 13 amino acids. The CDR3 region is CASSDNGDGAEYF. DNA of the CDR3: TGTGCCAGCAGTGATAATGGGGACGGTGCTGAGTATTTT. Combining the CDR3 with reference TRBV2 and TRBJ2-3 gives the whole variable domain EPEVTQTPSHQVTQMGQEVILRCVPISNHLYFYWYRQILGQKVEFLVSFYNNEISEKSEIFDDQFSVERPDGSNFTLKIRSTKLEDSAMYFCASSDNGDGAEYFGPGTRLTVL.

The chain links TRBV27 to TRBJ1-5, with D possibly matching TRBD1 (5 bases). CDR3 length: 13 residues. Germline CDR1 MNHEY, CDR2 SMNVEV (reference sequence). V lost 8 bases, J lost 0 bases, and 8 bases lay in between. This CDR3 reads CASAGHSNQPQHF. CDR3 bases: TGTGCCAGCGCAGGGCATAGCAATCAGCCCCAGCATTTT.

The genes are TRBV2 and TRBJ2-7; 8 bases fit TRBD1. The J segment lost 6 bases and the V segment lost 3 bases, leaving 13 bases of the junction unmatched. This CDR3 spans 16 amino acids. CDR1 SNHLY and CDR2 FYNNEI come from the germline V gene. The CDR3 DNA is TGTGCCAGCAGTGACCCGGGGACAGGCCCAAAAGGCGAGCAGTACTTC. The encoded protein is CASSDPGTGPKGEQYF.

This chain's CDR3 is CASSLTYEQYF. CDR3 in DNA: TGTGCCAGCAGTTTGACCTACGAGCAGTACTTC. The chain employs TRBV2 and TRBJ2-7; D gene uncertain. The CDR3 length is 11 residues. V shed 5 bases and J shed 2 bases, with 4 bases lying between them. In germline, CDR1 is SNHLY, CDR2 FYNNEI.

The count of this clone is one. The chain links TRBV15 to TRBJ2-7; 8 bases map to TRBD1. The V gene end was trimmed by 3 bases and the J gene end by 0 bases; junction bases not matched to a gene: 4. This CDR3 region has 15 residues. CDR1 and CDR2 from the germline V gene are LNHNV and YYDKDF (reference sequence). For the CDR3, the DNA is TGTGCCACCAGCAGGACAGGGGATAGCTCCTACGAGCAGTACTTC. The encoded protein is CATSRTGDSSYEQYF.

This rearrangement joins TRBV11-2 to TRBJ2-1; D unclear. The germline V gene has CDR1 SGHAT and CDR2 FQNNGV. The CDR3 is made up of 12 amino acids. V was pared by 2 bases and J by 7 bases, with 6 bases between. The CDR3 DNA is TGTGCCAGCAGCTTAACTAAAAATGAGCAGTTCTTC. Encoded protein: CASSLTKNEQFF.

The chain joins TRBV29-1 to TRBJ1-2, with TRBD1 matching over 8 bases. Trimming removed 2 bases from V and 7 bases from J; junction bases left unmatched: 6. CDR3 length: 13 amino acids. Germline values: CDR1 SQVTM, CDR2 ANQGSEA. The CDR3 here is CSVEFQGASGYTF. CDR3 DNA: TGCAGCGTTGAATTTCAGGGGGCTTCTGGCTACACCTTC. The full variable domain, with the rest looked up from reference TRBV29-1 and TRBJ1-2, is SAVISQKPSRDICQRGTSLTIQCQVDSQVTMMFWYRQQPGQSLTLIATANQGSEATYESGFVIDKFPISRPNLTFSTLTVSNMSPEDSSIYLCSVEFQGASGYTFGSGTRLTVV.

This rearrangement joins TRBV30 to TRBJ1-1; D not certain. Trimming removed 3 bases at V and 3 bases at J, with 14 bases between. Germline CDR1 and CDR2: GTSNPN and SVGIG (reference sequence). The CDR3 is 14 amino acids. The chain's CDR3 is CAWRPALFYTEAFF. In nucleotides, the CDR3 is TGTGCCTGGAGGCCGGCCCTGTTTTACACTGAAGCTTTCTTT.

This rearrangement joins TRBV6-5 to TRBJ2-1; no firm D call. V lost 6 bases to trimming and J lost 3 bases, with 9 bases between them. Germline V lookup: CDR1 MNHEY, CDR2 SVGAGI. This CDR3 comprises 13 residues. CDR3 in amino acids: CASSRTDYNEQFF. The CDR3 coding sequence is TGTGCCAGCAGCAGGACGGACTACAATGAGCAGTTCTTC.

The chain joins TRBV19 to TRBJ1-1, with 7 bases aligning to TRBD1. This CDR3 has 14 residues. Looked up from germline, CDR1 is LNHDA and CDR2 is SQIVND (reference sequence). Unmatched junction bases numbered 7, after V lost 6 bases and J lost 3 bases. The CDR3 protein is CASSPRQGDTEAFF. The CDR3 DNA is TGTGCCAGTAGCCCCCGGCAGGGGGACACTGAAGCTTTCTTT.

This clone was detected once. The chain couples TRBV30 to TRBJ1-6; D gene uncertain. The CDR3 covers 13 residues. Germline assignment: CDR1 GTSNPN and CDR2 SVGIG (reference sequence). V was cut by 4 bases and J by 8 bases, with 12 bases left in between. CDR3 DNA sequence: TGTGCCTGGACAGCTCCGATGGATTCACCCCTCCACTTT. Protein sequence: CAWTAPMDSPLHF.

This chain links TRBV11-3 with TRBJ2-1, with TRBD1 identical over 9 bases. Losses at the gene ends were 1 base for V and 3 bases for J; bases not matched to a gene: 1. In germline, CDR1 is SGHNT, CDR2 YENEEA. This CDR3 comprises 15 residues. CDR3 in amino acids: CASSLAGQGYNEQFF. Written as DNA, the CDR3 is TGTGCCAGCAGCTTAGCGGGACAGGGCTACAATGAGCAGTTCTTC.

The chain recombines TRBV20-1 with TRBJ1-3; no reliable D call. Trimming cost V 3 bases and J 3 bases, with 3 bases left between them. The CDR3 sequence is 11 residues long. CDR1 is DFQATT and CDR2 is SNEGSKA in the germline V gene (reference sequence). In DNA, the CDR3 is TGCAGTGCTAGTAATGGAAACACCATATATTTT. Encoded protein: CSASNGNTIYF.